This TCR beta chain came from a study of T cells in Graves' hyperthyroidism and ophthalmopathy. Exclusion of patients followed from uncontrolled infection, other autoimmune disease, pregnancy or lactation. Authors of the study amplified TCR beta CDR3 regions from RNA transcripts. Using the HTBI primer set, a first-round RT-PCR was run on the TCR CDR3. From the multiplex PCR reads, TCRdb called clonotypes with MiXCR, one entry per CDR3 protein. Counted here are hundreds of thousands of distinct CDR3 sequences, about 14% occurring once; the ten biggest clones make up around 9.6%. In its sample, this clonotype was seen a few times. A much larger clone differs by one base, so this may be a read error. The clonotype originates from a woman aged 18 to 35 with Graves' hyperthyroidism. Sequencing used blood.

This chain's CDR3 is CATSDSRDGEQPQHF. In DNA form, the CDR3 reads TGTGCCACCAGTGATTCCAGGGATGGGGAGCAGCCCCAGCATTTT. This chain joins TRBV24-1 and TRBJ1-5, with D perhaps TRBD1 (5 bases). Per germline, CDR1 KGHDR and CDR2 SFDVKD. V lost 2 bases and J 7 bases, leaving 14 bases between the germline ends. The CDR3 covers 15 residues.